The T cell receptor (beta chain) under discussion was sequenced for a study of T cell responses to AZD1222 COVID-19 vaccine. Assay: immunoSEQ multiplex PCR; the TCRdb copy retains only in-frame clones and omits some. This table holds some 140,000 clones, approximately 90% found once. Trimming pared 2 bases from V and 6 bases from J, leaving 16 bases between. In germline, CDR1 is MNHEY, CDR2 SMNVEV (reference sequence). The CDR3 totals 15 residues. The sequences come from peripheral blood, collected on day 0 of AZD1222 vaccination. This sequence was found in an adult in good health. The rearrangement uses TRBV27 and TRBJ1-2, with unresolved D. The CDR3 here is CASSLNPPRGDGYTF. DNA for the CDR3: TGTGCCAGCAGTTTAAACCCACCTCGTGGGGATGGCTACACCTTC.